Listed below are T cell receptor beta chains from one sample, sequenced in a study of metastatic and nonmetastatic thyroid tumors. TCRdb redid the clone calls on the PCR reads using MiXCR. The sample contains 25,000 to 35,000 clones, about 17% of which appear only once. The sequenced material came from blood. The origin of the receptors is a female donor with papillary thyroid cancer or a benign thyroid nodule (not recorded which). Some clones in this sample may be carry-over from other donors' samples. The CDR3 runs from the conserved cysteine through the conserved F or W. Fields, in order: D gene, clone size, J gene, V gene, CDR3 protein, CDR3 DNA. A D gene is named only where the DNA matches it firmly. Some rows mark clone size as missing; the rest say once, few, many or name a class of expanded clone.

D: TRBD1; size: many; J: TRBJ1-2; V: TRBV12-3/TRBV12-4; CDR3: CASSHDDRGPNYGYTF; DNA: TGTGCCAGCAGCCACGATGACAGGGGGCCTAACTATGGCTACACCTTC
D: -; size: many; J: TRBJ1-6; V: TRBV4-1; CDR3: CASSQDLFSPLHF; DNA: TGCGCCAGCAGCCAAGATTTGTTCTCACCCCTCCACTTT
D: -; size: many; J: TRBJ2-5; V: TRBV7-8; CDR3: CASSLARLKETQYF; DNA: TGTGCCAGCAGCTTAGCTAGGTTGAAAGAGACCCAGTACTTC
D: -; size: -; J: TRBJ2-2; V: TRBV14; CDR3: CASSQVGGPDTGELFF; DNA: TGTGCCAGCAGCCAAGTCGGGGGCCCTGACACCGGGGAGCTGTTTTTT
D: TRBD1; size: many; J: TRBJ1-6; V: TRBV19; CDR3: CASSRRQGSYNSPLHF; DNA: TGTGCCAGTAGTCGCCGACAGGGCTCCTATAATTCACCCCTCCACTTT
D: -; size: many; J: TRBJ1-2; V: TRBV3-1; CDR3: CASSRGGQGGGYTF; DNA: TGTGCCAGCAGCCGCGGGGGGCAGGGAGGCGGCTACACCTTC
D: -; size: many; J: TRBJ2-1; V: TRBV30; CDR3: CAWSFLSRSQFF; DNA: TGTGCCTGGAGTTTTTTAAGTCGCTCCCAGTTCTTC
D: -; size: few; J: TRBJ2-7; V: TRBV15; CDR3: CPTSRDKGVYQDQYF; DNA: TGTCCCACCAGCAGAGATAAGGGGGTCTATCAGGATCAGTACTTC
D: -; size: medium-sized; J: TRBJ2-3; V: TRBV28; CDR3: CASTPPGTDTQYF; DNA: TGTGCCAGCACCCCCCCCGGCACAGATACGCAGTATTTT
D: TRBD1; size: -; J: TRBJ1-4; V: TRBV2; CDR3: CASRPGTGREILFF; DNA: TGTGCCAGCAGACCAGGGACAGGGAGGGAAATTCTGTTTTTT
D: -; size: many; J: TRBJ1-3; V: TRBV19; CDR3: CASRKQSTSGNTIYF; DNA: TGTGCCAGTAGAAAACAATCCACCTCTGGAAACACCATATATTTT
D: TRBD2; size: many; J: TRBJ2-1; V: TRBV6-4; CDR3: CASSPLAGALNEQFF; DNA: TGTGCCAGCAGTCCTCTAGCGGGGGCCCTCAATGAGCAGTTCTTC
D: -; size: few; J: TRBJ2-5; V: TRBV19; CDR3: CASSIVAHGGETQYF; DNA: TGTGCCAGTAGTATAGTGGCCCACGGGGGAGAGACCCAGTACTTC
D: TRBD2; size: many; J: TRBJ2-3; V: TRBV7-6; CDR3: CASSSNKVRGVTDTQYF; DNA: TGTGCCAGCAGCTCCAATAAGGTGCGGGGGGTGACAGATACGCAGTATTTT
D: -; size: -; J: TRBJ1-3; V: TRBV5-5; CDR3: CASRLDSHSGNTIYF; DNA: TGTGCCAGCAGACTAGACAGCCACTCTGGAAACACCATATATTTT
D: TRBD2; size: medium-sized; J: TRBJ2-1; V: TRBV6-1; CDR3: CASSRVLAGDFNEQFF; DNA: TGTGCCAGCAGCAGAGTACTAGCGGGAGACTTCAATGAGCAGTTCTTC
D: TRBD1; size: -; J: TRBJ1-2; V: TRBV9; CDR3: CASSVDRGTYGYTF; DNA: TGTGCCAGCAGCGTAGACAGGGGGACCTATGGCTACACCTTC
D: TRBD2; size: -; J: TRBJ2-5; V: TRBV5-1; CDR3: CASRWGTSGQEAQYF; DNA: TGCGCCAGCAGATGGGGGACTAGCGGCCAAGAGGCACAGTACTTC
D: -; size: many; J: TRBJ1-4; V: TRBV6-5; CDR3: CASSYSRGREEKLFF; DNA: TGTGCCAGCAGTTACTCTCGGGGACGAGAAGAAAAACTGTTTTTC
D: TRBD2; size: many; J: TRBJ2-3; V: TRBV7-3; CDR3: CASSLSSGDVSTDTQYF; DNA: TGTGCCAGCAGCTTATCTAGCGGAGACGTTAGCACAGATACGCAGTATTTT
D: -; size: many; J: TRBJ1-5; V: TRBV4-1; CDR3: CASSHTNRDIQPQHF; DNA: TGCGCCAGCAGCCATACCAACAGGGACATCCAGCCCCAGCATTTT
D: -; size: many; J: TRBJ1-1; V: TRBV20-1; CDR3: CSARDAAMNTEAFF; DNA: TGCAGTGCTAGAGACGCAGCGATGAACACTGAAGCTTTCTTT
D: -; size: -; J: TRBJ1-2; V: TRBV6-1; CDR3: CASSTDSNYGYTF; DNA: TGTGCCAGCAGCACCGACAGTAACTATGGCTACACCTTC
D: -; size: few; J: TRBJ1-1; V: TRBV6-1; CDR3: CASFVGMNTEAFF; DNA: TGTGCCAGCTTCGTAGGGATGAACACTGAAGCTTTCTTT
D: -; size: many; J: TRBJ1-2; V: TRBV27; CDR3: CASSLSVSGLGINYGYTF; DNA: TGTGCCAGCAGTTTATCGGTCAGTGGGTTGGGAATTAACTATGGCTACACCTTC
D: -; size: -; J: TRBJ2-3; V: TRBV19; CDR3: CASTRGRLWSTDTQYF; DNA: TGTGCCAGCACTAGAGGGAGGTTATGGTCCACAGATACGCAGTACTTT
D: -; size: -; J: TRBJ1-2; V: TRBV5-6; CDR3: CASSLNRVALFYGYTF; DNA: TGTGCCAGCAGCTTGAACCGGGTGGCCCTCTTCTATGGCTACACCTTC
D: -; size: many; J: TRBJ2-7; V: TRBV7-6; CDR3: CASSLVGDSSSEQYF; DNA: TGTGCCAGCAGCTTAGTTGGGGACTCTTCCTCCGAGCAGTACTTC
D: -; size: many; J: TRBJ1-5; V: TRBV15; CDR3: CATSRQSLNQPQHF; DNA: TGTGCCACCAGCAGGCAAAGTTTAAATCAGCCCCAGCATTTT
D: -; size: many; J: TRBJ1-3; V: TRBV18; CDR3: CASSPVPGNTIYF; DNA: TGTGCCAGCTCACCAGTTCCTGGAAACACCATATATTTT
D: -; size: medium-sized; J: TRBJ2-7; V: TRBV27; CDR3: CASSLDWALKPYEQYF; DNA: TGTGCCAGCAGTTTAGACTGGGCCCTTAAGCCCTACGAGCAGTACTTC
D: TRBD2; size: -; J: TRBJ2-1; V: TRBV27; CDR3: CASSLQTSGYNEQFF; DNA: TGTGCCAGCAGTTTACAGACTAGCGGATACAATGAGCAGTTCTTC
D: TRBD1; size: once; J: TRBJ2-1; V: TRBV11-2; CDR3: CASSHPGQGFNEQFF; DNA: TGTGCCAGCAGCCATCCGGGACAGGGGTTCAATGAGCAGTTCTTC
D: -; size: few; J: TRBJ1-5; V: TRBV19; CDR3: CASSWGAGGNQPQHF; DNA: TGTGCCAGTAGTTGGGGGGCAGGCGGAAATCAGCCCCAGCATTTT
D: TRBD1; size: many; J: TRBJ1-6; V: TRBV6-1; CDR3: CASRGTVQHSPLHF; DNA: TGTGCCAGCAGGGGGACAGTGCAGCACTCACCCCTCCACTTT
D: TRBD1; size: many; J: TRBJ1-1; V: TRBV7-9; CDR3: CASSQPGQGEAFF; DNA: TGTGCCAGCAGTCAACCGGGACAGGGGGAAGCTTTCTTT
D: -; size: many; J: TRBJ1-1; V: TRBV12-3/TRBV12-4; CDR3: CASSFPSGVNTEAFF; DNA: TGTGCCAGCAGTTTTCCCTCGGGGGTGAACACTGAAGCTTTCTTT
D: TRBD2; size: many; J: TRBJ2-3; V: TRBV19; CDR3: CASSTSGITDTQYF; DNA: TGTGCCAGTAGCACTAGCGGGATCACAGATACGCAGTATTTT
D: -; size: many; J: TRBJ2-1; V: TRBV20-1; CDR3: CSASRDWSRNEQFF; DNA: TGCAGTGCTAGTAGGGACTGGTCTCGGAATGAGCAGTTCTTC
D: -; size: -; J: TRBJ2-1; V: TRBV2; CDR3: CASSGRFRGRGSGYNEQFF; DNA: TGTGCCAGCAGTGGGCGGTTCAGGGGTCGAGGGAGTGGGTACAATGAGCAGTTCTTC
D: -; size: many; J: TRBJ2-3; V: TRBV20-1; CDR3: CSATWGDTQYF; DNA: TGCAGTGCCACCTGGGGTGATACGCAGTATTTT
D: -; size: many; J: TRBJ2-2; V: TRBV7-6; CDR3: CASSLEGWTGELFF; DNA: TGTGCCAGCAGCTTAGAAGGGTGGACCGGGGAGCTGTTTTTT
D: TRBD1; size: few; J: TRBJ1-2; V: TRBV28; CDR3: CASPGGTYGYTF; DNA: TGTGCCAGCCCAGGGGGCACCTATGGCTACACCTTC
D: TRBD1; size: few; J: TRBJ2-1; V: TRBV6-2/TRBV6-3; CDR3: CASSYLEWTRGQAGEQFF; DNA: TGTGCCAGCAGTTACCTCGAATGGACCCGAGGACAGGCGGGTGAGCAGTTCTTC
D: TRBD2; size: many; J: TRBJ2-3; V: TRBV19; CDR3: CASSPLKAGSTDTQYF; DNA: TGTGCCAGTAGTCCTCTGAAAGCGGGAAGCACAGATACGCAGTATTTT
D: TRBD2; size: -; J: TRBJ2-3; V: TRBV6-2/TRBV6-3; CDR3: CASSTSPSGSGDTQYF; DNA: TGTGCCAGCAGTACCTCGCCTAGCGGGAGTGGAGATACGCAGTATTTT
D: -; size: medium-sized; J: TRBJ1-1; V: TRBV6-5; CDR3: CASSYEGRFMNTEAFF; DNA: TGTGCCAGCAGTTACGAGGGCAGGTTCATGAACACTGAAGCTTTCTTT
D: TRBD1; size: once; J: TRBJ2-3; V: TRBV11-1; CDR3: CASSGRGFRTDTQYF; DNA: TGTGCCAGCAGCGGCAGGGGGTTTCGCACAGATACGCAGTATTTT
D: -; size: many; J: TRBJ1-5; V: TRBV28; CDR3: CASSLVLGVSNQPQHF; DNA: TGTGCCAGCAGTTTGGTTTTGGGGGTTAGCAATCAGCCCCAGCATTTT
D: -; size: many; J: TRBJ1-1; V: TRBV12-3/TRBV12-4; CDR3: CASSPDGNTEAFF; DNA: TGTGCCAGCAGCCCGGACGGGAACACTGAAGCTTTCTTT
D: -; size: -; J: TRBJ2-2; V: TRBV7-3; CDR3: CASSSPEGNTGELFF; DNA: TGTGCCAGCAGCTCACCGGAGGGGAACACCGGGGAGCTGTTTTTT
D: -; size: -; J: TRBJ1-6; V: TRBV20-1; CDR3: CSATGGNSPLHF; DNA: TGCAGTGCAACCGGGGGGAATTCACCCCTCCACTTT
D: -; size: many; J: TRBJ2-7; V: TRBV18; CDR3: CASSPGTVDEQYF; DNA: TGTGCCAGCTCGCCCGGGACGGTGGACGAGCAGTACTTC
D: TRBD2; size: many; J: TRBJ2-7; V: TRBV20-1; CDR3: CSGVSGRVYEQYF; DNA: TGCAGCGGCGTTAGCGGGAGGGTCTACGAGCAGTACTTC
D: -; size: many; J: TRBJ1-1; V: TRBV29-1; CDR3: CSVDQNLLF; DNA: TGCAGCGTTGATCAGAACCTTCTCTTT
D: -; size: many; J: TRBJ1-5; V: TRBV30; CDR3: CAWSPGGPFSNQPQHF; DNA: TGTGCCTGGAGTCCGGGGGGACCCTTTAGCAATCAGCCCCAGCATTTT
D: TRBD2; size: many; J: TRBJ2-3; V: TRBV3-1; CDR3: CASSPTRIAGAYTDTQYF; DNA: TGTGCCAGCAGCCCGACGAGGATAGCGGGGGCCTACACAGATACGCAGTATTTT